This TCR beta chain was recorded in a study of blood T cell repertoires in COVID-19. Study context: Whether acute or convalescent, the COVID-19 samples came from the United States, Italy and Spain. The analysed material was cDNA or gDNA that came from T cells, B-cell-depleted T cells, or PBMCs.

In the original processing: Reference gene primer amplification in the assay estimated nucleated cell counts. The repertoire was sequenced with immunoSEQ multiplex PCR; TCRdb's copy has only in-frame clones and lacks some. V and J calls and clone size follow that table, whereas D and trimming were derived from the DNA. Among a few hundred thousand clones listed, 88% were seen once. Trimming removed 6 bases from V and 3 bases from J; junction bases left unmatched: 5. The CDR3 length is 15 residues. Germline V gene lookup returns CDR1 SGHTA and CDR2 FQGNSA. The sequenced material came from peripheral blood. The sequence was obtained from a man aged 80 or over with acute or convalescent COVID-19. The chain links TRBV7-2 to TRBJ1-5; 10 nucleotides match TRBD1. The CDR3 sequence: CASRGGTGVNQPQHF. CDR3 nucleotide sequence: TGTGCCAGCAGGGGGGGGACAGGGGTCAATCAGCCCCAGCATTTT.